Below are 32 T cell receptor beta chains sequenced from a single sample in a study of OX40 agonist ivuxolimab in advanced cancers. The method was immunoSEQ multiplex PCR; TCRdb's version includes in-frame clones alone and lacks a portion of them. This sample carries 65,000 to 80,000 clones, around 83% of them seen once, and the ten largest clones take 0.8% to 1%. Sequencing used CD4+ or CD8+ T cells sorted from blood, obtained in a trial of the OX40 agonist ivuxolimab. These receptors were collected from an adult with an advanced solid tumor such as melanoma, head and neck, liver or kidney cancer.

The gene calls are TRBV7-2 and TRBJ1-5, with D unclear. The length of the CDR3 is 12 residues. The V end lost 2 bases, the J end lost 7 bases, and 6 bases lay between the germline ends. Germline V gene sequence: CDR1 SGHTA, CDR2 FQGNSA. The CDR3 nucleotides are TGTGCCAGCAGCTTACCCGGCCAGCCCCAGCATTTT. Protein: CASSLPGQPQHF.

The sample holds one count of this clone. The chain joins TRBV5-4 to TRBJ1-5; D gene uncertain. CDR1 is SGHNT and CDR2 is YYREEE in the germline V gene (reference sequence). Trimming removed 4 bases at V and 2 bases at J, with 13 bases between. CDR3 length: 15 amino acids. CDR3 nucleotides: TGTGCCAGCAGCCAAGAAGCCTTGGGCAATCAGCCCCAGCATTTT. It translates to CASSQEALGNQPQHF.

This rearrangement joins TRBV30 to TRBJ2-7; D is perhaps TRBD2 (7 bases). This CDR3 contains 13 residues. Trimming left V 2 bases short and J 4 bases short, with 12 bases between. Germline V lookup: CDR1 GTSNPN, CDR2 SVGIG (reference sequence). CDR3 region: CAWSRGAGYEQYF. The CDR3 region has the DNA TGTGCCTGGAGTCGGGGGGCCGGTTACGAGCAGTACTTC.

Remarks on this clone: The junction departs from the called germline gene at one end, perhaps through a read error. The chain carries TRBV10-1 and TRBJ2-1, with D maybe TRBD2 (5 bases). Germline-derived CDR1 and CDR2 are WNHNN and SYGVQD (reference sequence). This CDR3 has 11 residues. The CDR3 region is CAKKDWLRALF. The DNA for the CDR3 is TGCGCCAAGAAGGACTGGCTGAGGGCGCTCTTC.

The CDR3: CASSYSSTGTYEQYF. Written as DNA, the CDR3 is TGTGCCAGCAGTTATTCCTCGACAGGGACCTACGAGCAGTACTTC. This rearrangement joins TRBV6-6 to TRBJ2-7; 7 bases match TRBD1. The CDR3 covers 15 residues. V shed 3 bases, J shed 2 bases, and the junction held 7 bases outside the gene matches. Germline assignment: CDR1 MNHNY and CDR2 SVGAGI (reference sequence).

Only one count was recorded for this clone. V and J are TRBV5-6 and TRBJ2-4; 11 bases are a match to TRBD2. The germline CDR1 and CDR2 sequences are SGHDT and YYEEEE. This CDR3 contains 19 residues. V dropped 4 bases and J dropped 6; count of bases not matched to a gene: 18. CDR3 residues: CASSEAPGTSGRGGNIQYF. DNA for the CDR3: TGTGCCAGCAGCGAAGCTCCCGGGACTAGCGGCAGAGGAGGAAACATTCAGTACTTC.

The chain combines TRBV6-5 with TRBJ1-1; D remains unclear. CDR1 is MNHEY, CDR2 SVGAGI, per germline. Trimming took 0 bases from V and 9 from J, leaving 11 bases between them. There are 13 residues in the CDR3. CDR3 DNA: TGTGCCAGCAGTTACTCTCAGCCCGGGAAAGCTTTCTTT. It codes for CASSYSQPGKAFF.

The CDR3, as DNA: TGTGCCAGCAGCTTAGGAGCGGGGGAAGAGACCCAGTACTTC. It yields the protein CASSLGAGEETQYF. The chain uses TRBV7-9 and TRBJ2-5, with 8 positions matching TRBD2. The CDR3 consists of 14 residues. V lost 1 base to trimming and J lost 3 bases; unmatched junction nucleotides: 1. Germline values: CDR1 SEHNR, CDR2 FQNEAQ (reference sequence).

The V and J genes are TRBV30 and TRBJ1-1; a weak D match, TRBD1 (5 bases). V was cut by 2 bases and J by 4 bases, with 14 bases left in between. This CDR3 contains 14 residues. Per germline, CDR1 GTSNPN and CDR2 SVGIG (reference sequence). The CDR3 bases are TGTGCCTGGAGTCCGACCCTGAGGGGCACTGAAGCTTTCTTT. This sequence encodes CAWSPTLRGTEAFF.

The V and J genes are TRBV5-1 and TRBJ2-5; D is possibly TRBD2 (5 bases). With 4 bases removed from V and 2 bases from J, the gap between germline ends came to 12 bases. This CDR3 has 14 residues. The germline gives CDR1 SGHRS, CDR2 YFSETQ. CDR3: CASSHEGRQETQYF. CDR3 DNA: TGCGCCAGCAGCCATGAGGGAAGGCAAGAGACCCAGTACTTC.

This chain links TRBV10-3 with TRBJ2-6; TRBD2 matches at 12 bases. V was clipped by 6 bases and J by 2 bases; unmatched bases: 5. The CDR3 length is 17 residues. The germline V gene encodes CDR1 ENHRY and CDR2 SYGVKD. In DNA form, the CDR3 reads TGTGCCATCAGGGGACTAGCGGGTTTGACTGGGGCCAACGTCCTGACTTTC. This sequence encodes CAIRGLAGLTGANVLTF.

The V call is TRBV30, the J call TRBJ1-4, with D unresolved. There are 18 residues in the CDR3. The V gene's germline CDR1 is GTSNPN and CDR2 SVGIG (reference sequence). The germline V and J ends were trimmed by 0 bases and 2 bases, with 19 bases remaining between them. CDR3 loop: CAWSVPFLPMDTNEKLFF. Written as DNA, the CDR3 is TGTGCCTGGAGTGTACCTTTCTTACCGATGGATACTAATGAAAAACTGTTTTTT.

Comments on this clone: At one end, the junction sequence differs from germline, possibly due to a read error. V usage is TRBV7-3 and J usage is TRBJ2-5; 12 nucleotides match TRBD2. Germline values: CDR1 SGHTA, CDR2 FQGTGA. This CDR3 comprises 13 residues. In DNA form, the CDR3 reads TGTGCCAGCAGCTTAAACCCGGGACTAGCGGGCCACTTC. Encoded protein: CASSLNPGLAGHF.

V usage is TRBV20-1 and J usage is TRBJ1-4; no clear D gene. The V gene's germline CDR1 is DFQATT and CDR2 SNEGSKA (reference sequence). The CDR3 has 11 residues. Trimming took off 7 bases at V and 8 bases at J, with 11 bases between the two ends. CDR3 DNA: TGCAGTGTCCACGGTGGGGAAAAACTGTTTTTT. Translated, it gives CSVHGGEKLFF.

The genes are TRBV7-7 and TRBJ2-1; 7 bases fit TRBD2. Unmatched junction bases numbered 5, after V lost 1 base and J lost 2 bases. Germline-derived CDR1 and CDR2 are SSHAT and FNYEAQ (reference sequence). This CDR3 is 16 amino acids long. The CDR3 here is CASSLEAAGAYNEQFF. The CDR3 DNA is TGTGCCAGCAGCTTAGAGGCTGCGGGGGCCTACAATGAGCAGTTCTTC. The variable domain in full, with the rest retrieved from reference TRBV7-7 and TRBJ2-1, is GAGVSQSPRYKVTKRGQDVTLRCDPISSHATLYWYQQALGQGPEFLTYFNYEAQPDKSGLPSDRFSAERPEGSISTLTIQRTEQRDSAMYRCASSLEAAGAYNEQFFGPGTRLTVL.

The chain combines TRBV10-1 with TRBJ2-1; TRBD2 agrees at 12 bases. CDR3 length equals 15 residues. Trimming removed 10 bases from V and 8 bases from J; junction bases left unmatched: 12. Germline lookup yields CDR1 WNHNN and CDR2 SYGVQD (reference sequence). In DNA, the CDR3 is TGCGCCATTCAACTAGCGGGAGGTCTCCCCCATGAGCAGTTCTTC. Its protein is CAIQLAGGLPHEQFF.

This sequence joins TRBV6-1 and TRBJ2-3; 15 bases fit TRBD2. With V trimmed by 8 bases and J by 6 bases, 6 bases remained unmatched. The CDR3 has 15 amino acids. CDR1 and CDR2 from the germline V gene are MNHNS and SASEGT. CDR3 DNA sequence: TGTGCCAGCCGCCGGACTAGCGGGAGGGAGGATACGCAGTATTTT. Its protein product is CASRRTSGREDTQYF.

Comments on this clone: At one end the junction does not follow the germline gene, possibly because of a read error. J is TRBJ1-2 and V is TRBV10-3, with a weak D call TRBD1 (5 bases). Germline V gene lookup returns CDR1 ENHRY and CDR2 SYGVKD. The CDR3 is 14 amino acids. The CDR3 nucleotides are TGTGCCATCAGTGAGGAACAGGCCGGAAGAAAGGACCAATTC. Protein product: CAISEEQAGRKDQF.

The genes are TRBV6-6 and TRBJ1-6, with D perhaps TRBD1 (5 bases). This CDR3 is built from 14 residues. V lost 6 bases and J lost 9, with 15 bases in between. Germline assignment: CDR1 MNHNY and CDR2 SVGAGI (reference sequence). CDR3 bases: TGTGCCAGCAGCCACCGAGAACAGGTTTCACCCCTCCACTTT. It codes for CASSHREQVSPLHF.

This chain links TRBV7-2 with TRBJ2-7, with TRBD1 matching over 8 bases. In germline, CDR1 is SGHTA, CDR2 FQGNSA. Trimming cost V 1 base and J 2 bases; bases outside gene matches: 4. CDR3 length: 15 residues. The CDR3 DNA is TGTGCCAGCAGCTTAGGGACAGGGATGGCCTACGAGCAGTACTTC. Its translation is CASSLGTGMAYEQYF.

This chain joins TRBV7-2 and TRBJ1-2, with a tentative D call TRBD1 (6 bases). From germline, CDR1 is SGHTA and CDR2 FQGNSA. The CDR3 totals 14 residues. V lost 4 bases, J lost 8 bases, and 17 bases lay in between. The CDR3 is CASSSGTGLSGYTF. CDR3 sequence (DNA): TGTGCCAGCAGCTCGGGAACAGGGCTTTCAGGCTACACCTTC.

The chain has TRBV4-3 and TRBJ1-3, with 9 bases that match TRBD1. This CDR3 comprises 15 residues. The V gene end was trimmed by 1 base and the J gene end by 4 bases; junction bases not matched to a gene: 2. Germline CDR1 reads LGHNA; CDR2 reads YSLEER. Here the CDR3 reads CASSQGDRGGNTIYF. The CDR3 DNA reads TGCGCCAGCAGCCAAGGAGACAGGGGGGGAAACACCATATATTTT.

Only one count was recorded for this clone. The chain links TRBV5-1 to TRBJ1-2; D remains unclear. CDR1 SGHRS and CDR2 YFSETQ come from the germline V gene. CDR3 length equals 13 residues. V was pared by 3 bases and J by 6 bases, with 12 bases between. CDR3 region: CASSSIYGDGYTF. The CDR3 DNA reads TGCGCCAGCAGCTCGATCTACGGGGATGGCTACACCTTC.

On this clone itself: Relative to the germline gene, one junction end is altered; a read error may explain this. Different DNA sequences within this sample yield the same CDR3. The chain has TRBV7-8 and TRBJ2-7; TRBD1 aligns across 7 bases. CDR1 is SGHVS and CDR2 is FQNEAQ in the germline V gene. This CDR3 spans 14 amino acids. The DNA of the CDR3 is TGTGCCAGCAGCTATCGGGACAGCTCCTATGAGCAGTACTTC. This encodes CASSYRDSSYEQYF. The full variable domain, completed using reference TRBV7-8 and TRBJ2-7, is GAGVSQSPRYKVAKRGQDVALRCDPISGHVSLFWYQQALGQGPEFLTYFQNEAQLDKSGLPSDRFFAERPEGSVSTLKIQRTQQEDSAVYLCASSYRDSSYEQYFGPGTRLTVT.

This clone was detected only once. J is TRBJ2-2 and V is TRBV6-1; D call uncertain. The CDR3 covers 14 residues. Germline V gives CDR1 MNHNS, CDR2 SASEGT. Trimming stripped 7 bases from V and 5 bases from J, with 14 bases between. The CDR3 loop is CASKRASGTGELFF. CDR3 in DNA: TGTGCCAGCAAGCGAGCGTCCGGGACCGGGGAGCTGTTTTTT.

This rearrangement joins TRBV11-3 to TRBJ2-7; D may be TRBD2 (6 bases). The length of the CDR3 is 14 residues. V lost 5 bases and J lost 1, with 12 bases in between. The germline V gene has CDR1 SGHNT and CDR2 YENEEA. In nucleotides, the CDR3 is TGTGCCAGCAGCCCAATGGCGGGGTCCTACGAGCAGTACTTC. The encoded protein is CASSPMAGSYEQYF.

CDR3 in amino acids: CASSSWEGVREQPQHF. CDR3 nucleotide sequence: TGTGCCAGCAGTAGTTGGGAGGGTGTAAGGGAGCAGCCCCAGCATTTT. V gene TRBV2 combines with J gene TRBJ1-5; D gene ambiguous. Germline values: CDR1 SNHLY, CDR2 FYNNEI. This CDR3 spans 16 amino acids. The V end lost 5 bases, the J end lost 7 bases, and 21 bases lay between the germline ends.

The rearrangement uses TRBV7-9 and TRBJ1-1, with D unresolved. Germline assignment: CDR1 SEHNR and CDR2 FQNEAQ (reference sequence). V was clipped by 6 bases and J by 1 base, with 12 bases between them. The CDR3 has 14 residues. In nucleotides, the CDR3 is TGTGCCAGCAGACCCAAGCGAGGGAACACTGAAGCTTTCTTT. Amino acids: CASRPKRGNTEAFF.

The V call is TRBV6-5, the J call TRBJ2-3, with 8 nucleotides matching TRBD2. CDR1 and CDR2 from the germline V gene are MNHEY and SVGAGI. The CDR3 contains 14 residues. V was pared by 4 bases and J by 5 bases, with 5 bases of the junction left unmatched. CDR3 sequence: CASSSPRGGDTQYF. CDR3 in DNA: TGTGCCAGCAGTTCCCCCCGGGGGGGAGATACGCAGTATTTT.

The CDR3 coding sequence is TGTGCCAGCAGCCATATTGAGCAGTTCTTC. Translating gives CASSHIEQFF. The chain is built from TRBV5-6 and TRBJ2-1; D gene unclear. Germline loops: CDR1 SGHDT, CDR2 YYEEEE. This CDR3 is built from 10 residues. Trimming removed 4 bases at V and 9 bases at J, with 5 bases between.

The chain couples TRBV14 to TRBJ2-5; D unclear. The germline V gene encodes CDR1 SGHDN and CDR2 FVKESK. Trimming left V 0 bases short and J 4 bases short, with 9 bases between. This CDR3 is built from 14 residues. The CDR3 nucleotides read TGTGCCAGCAGCCAAGATACGGTTCGAGAGACCCAGTACTTC. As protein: CASSQDTVRETQYF.

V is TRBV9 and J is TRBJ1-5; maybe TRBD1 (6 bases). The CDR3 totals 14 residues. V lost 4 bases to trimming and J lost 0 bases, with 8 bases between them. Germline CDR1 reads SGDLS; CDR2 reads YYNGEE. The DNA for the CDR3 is TGTGCCAGCAGCCCACAGGGTAGCAATCAGCCCCAGCATTTT. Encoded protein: CASSPQGSNQPQHF.